This T cell receptor beta chain was recovered during a study of blood T cell repertoires in COVID-19. Study summary: T cells, B-cell-depleted T cells, or PBMCs provided the cDNA or gDNA that served as material.

Using immunoSEQ multiplex PCR, the repertoire was profiled, and TCRdb retains in-frame clones only, with some absent. Of some 310,000 clones listed, roughly 90% were seen once; the top ten hold under 3.5%. This CDR3 is 17 amino acids long. CDR1 and CDR2 from the germline V gene are LNHNV and YYDKDF (reference sequence). V gave up 0 bases and J gave up 2 bases; unmatched junction bases: 7. The source of this sequence is a woman in her 30s with COVID-19, enrolled during active disease. This chain joins TRBV15 and TRBJ1-2; 9 bases fit TRBD1. Sequencing input: peripheral blood. CDR3 sequence: CATSRDRGTGSNYGYTF. The DNA for the CDR3 is TGTGCCACCAGCAGAGATCGGGGGACAGGGTCGAACTATGGCTACACCTTC.